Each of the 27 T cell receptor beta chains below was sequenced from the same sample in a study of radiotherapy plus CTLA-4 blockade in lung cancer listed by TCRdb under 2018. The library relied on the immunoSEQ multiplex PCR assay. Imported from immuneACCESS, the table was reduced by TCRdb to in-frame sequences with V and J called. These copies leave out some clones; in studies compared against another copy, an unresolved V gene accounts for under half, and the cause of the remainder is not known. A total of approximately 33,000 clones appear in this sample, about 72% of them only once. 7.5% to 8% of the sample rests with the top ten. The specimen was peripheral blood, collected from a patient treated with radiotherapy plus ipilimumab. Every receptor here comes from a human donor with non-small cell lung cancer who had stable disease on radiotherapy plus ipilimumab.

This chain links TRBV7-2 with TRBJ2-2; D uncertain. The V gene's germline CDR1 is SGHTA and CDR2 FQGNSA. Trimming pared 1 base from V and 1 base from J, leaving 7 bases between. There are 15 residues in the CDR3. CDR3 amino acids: CASSLEYGNTGELFF. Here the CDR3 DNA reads TGTGCCAGCAGCTTAGAGTATGGGAACACCGGGGAGCTGTTTTTT.

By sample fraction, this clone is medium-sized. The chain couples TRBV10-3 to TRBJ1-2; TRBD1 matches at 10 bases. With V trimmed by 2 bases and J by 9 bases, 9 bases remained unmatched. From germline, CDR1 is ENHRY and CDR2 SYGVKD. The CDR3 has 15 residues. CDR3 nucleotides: TGTGCCATCAGTGAGCCCAGGACAGGGGGAGGGAGCTACACCTTC. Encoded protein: CAISEPRTGGGSYTF.

This chain's CDR3 is CASSQALVYTEAFF. CDR3 coding DNA: TGTGCCAGCAGCCAAGCCCTGGTGTACACTGAAGCTTTCTTT. This chain connects TRBV14 to TRBJ1-1; D unresolved. The CDR3 contains 14 residues. Deletions cut 1 base from V and 3 bases from J, with 9 bases between. CDR1 and CDR2 from the germline V gene are SGHDN and FVKESK.

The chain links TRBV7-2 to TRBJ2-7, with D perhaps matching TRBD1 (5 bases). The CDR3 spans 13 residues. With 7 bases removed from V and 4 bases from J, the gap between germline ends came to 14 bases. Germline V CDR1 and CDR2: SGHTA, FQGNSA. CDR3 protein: CASTRSGKYEQYF. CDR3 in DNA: TGTGCCAGCACCCGATCAGGGAAATACGAGCAGTACTTC.

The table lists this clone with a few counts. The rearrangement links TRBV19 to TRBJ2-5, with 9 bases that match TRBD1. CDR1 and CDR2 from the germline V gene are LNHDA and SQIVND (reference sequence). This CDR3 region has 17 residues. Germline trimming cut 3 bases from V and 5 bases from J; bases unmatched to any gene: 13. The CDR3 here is CASSIGMAGQGTETQYF. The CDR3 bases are TGTGCCAGTAGTATCGGGATGGCGGGACAGGGAACGGAGACCCAGTACTTC.

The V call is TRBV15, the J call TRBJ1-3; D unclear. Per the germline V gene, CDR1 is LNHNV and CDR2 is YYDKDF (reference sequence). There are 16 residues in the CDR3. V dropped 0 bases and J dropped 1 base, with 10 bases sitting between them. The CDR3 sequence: CATSRDGLTSGNTIYF. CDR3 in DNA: TGTGCCACCAGCAGAGATGGTTTGACTTCTGGAAACACCATATATTTT.

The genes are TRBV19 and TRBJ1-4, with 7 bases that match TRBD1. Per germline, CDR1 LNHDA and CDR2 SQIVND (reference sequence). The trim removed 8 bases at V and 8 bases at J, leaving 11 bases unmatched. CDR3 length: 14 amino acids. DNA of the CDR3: TGTGCCAGTGACACAACAGGGGCCGGAGAAAAACTGTTTTTT. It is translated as CASDTTGAGEKLFF.

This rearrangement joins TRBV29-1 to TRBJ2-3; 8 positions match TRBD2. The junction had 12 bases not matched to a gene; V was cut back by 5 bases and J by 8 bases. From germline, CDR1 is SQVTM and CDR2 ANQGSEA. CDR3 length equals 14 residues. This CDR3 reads CSVSHRGGLSTQYF. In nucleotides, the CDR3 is TGCAGCGTTTCCCACCGGGGGGGGTTAAGTACGCAGTATTTT.

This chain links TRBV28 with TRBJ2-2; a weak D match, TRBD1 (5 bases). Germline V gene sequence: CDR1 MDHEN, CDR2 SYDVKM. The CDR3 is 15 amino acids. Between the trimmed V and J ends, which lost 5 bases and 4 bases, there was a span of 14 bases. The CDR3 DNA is TGTGCCAGCAGTGCCCCGGACATCTTCACCGGGGAGCTGTTTTTT. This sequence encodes CASSAPDIFTGELFF.

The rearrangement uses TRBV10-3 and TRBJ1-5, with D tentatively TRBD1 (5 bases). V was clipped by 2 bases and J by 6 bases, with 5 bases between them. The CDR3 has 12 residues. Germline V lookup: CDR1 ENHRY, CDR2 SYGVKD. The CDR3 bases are TGTGCCATCAGTGAGGGGGGTCAGCCCCAGCATTTT. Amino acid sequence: CAISEGGQPQHF.

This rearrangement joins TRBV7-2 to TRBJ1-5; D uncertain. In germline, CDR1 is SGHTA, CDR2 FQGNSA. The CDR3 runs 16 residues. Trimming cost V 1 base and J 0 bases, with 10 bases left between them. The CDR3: CASSLDSSVSNQPQHF. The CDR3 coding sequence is TGTGCCAGCAGCTTAGATTCGAGTGTTAGCAATCAGCCCCAGCATTTT.

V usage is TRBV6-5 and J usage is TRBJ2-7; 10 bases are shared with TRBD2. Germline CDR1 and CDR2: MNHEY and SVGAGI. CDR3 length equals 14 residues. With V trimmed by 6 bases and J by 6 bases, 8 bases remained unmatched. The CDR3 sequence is CASRHSGGASEQYF. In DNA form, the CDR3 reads TGTGCCAGCAGGCACAGCGGGGGGGCCTCCGAGCAGTACTTC.

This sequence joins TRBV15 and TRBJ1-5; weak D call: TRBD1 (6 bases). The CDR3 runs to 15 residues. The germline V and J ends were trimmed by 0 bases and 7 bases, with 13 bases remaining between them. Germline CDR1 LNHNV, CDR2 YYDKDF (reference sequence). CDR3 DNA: TGTGCCACCAGCAGAGATATGAGTCAGGGGCAGCCCCAGCATTTT. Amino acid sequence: CATSRDMSQGQPQHF.

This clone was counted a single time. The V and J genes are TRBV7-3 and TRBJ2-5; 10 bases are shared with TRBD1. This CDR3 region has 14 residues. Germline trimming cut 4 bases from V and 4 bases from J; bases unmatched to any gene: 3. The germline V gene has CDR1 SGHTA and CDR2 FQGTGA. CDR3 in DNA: TGTGCCAGCAGCTCCGGGACAGGGGTAGAGACCCAGTACTTC. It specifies CASSSGTGVETQYF.

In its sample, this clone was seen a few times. The CDR3 coding sequence is TGTGCCAGCAAGGAGGCGGGGGTTTACAATGAGCAGTTCTTC. It encodes CASKEAGVYNEQFF. The rearrangement joins TRBV6-1 to TRBJ2-1; 7 nucleotides align to TRBD2. The J segment lost 4 bases and the V segment lost 7 bases, leaving 7 bases of the junction unmatched. This CDR3 has 14 residues. In germline, CDR1 is MNHNS, CDR2 SASEGT.

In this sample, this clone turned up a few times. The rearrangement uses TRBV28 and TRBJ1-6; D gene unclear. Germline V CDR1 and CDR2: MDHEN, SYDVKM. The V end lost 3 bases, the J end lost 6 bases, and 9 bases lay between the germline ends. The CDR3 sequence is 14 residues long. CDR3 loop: CASSFLILNSPLHF. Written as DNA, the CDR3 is TGTGCCAGCAGTTTCCTCATTCTTAATTCACCCCTCCACTTT.

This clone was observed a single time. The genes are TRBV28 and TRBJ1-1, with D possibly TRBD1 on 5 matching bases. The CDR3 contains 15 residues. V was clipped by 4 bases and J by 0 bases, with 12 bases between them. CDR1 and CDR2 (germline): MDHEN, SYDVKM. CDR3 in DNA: TGTGCCAGCAGTTCGGGGGGAACCATGAACACTGAAGCTTTCTTT. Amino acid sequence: CASSSGGTMNTEAFF. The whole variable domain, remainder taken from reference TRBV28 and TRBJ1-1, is DVKVTQSSRYLVKRTGEKVFLECVQDMDHENMFWYRQDPGLGLRLIYFSYDVKMKEKGDIPEGYSVSREKKERFSLILESASTNQTSMYLCASSSGGTMNTEAFFGQGTRLTVV.

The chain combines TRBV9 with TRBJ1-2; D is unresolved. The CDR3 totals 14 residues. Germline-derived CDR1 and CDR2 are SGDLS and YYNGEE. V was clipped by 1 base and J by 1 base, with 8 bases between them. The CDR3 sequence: CASSVRQFNYGYTF. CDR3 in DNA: TGTGCCAGCAGCGTACGGCAGTTTAACTATGGCTACACCTTC.

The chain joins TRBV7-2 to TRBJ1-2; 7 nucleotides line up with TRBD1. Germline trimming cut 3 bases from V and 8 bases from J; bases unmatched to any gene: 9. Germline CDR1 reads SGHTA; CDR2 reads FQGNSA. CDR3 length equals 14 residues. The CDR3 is CASSFPKGAGGYTF. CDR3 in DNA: TGTGCCAGCAGCTTCCCCAAGGGGGCTGGGGGCTACACCTTC.

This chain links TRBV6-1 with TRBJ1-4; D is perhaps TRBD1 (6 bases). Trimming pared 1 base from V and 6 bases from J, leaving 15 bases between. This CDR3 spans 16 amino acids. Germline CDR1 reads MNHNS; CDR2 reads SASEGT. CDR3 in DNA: TGTGCCAGCAGTGAAGTCTCGACAGGCGGTTATGAAAAACTGTTTTTT. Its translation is CASSEVSTGGYEKLFF.

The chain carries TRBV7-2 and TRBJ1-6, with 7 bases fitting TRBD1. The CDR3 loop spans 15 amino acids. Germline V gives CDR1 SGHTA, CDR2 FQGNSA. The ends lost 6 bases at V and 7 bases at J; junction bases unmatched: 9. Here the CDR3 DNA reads TGTGCCAGCAGTCCCACACCAGGGGGAAATTCACCCCTCCACTTT. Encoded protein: CASSPTPGGNSPLHF.

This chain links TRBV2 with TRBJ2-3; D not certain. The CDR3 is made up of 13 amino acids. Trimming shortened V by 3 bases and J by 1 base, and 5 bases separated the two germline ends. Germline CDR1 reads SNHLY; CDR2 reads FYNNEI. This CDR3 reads CASSDGGTDTQYF. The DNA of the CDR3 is TGTGCCAGCAGTGATGGGGGCACAGATACGCAGTATTTT.

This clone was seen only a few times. The CDR3 loop is CASSQDERRNEKLFF. The CDR3, as DNA: TGCGCCAGCAGCCAAGACGAACGGAGGAATGAAAAACTGTTTTTT. J is TRBJ1-4 and V is TRBV4-1; D gene uncertain. This CDR3 spans 15 amino acids. Trimming pared 0 bases from V and 5 bases from J, leaving 10 bases between. The V gene's germline CDR1 is MGHRA and CDR2 YSYEKL.

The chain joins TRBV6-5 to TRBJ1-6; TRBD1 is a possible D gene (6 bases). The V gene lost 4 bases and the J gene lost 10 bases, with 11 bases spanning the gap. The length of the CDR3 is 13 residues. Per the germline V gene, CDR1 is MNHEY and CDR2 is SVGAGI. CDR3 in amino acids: CASSWDMGSPLHF. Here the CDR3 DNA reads TGTGCCAGCAGTTGGGACATGGGGTCACCCCTCCACTTT.

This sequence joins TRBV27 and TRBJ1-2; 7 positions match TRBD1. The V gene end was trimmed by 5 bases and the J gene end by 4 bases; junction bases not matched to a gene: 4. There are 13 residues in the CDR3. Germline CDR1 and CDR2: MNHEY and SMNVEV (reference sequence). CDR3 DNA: TGTGCCAGCAGTCCGACAGGGTTCTATGGCTACACCTTC. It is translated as CASSPTGFYGYTF.

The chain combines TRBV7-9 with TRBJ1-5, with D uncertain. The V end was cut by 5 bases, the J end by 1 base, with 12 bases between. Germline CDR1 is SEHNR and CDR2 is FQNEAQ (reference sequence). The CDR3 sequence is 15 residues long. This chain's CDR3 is CASSLTSISNQPQHF. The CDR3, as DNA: TGTGCCAGCAGCCTGACAAGTATCAGCAATCAGCCCCAGCATTTT.

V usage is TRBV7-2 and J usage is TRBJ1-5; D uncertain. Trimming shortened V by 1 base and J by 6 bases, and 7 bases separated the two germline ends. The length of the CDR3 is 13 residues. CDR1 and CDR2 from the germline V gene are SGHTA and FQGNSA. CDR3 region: CASSLGSFQPQHF. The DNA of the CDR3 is TGTGCCAGCAGCTTAGGATCCTTTCAGCCCCAGCATTTT.